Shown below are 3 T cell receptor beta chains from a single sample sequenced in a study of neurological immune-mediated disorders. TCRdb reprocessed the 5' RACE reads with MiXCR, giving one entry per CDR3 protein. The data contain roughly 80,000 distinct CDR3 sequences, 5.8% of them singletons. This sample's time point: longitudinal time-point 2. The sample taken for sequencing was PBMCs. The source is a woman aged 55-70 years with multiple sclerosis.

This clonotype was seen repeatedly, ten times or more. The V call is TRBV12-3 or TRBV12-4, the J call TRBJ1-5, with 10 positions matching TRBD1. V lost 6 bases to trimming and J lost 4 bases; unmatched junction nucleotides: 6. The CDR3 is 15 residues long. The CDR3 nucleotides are TGTGCCAGCAGCCTCCGGGACAGGGGAAATCAGCCCCAGCATTTT. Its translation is CASSLRDRGNQPQHF.

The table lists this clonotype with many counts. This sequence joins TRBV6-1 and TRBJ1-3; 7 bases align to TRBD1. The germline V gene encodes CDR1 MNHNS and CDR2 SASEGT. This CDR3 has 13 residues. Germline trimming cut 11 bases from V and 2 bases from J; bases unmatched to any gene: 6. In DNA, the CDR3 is TGTGCCTGCTCGACAGGGACTGGAAACACCATATATTTT. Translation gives CACSTGTGNTIYF.

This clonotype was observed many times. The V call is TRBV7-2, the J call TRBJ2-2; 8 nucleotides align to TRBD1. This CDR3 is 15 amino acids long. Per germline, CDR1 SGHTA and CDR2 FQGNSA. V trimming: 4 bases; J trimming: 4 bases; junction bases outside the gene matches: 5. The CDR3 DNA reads TGTGCCAGCAGCTATGGACAGGGAAGCACCGGGGAGCTGTTTTTT. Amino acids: CASSYGQGSTGELFF.